This T cell receptor (beta chain) was identified in a study of T-cell reconstitution after alpha-beta-depleted transplantation in children (dated by TCRdb to the mid-2010s). As for the study more broadly: Using TCR repertoire profiling, the study quantitatively followed how T-cell immune reconstitution unfolded in children after TCRalphabeta/CD19-depleted allogeneic hematopoietic cell transplantation.

This clonotype was observed a few times. The antigen this receptor binds is unknown. No base qualities exist here, and no much larger clone lies one base off it. Library prep was done by PCR. Sequencing was performed on an Illumina HiSeq 2500. TCR libraries were prepared with molecular barcoding, using unique molecular identifiers to normalize TCRbeta repertoire quantification. TCRdb passed the public sequencing reads through fastp at Q25 and MiXCR, retaining productive beta sequences. When rows share a CDR3 protein, they turn into one entry using the most common DNA and genes. Across this sample there are 260,000 or so distinct CDR3 sequences, with about 12% seen only once. Of the sample, 2% to 3% falls within the top ten clones. From its cysteine to its phenylalanine, the CDR3 spans 15 amino acids. Solely the CDR3 DNA is kept, with 45 bases framed from the first base. Trimming removed 2 bases from V and 1 base from J, leaving 12 bases between the germline ends. For CDR1 and CDR2, the germline V gene lists MNHEY and SVGAGI.

The sample in question was PBMCs from the stem cell graft donor, obtained from the stem cell graft. The chain employs TRBV6-5 and TRBJ2-7, with a weak D call of TRBD2 (5 bases match). This receptor was obtained from a human donor who donated a stem cell graft to a child with acute lymphoblastic leukemia. The CDR3 region reads CASSYNPSHSYEQYF. The nucleotides read TGTGCCAGCAGTTACAACCCTAGCCATTCCTACGAGCAGTACTTC.